This T cell receptor (beta chain) was obtained from a study of technical replicates of blood from several donors (dated by TCRdb to between 2016 and 2019). Via the germline V gene, CDR1 is SGDLS and CDR2 YYNGEE. V and J are trimmed by 3 bases and 2 bases, and the gene matches miss 3 bases of the junction. Spanning cysteine to phenylalanine, the CDR3 consists of 15 amino acids. Solely the CDR3 DNA is kept, with 45 bases framed from the first base. About this clone: No antigen is known for it. Nothing much larger sits one base from this clone, and base qualities are not available.

The receptor library was made with the immunoSEQ multiplex PCR assay. The immuneACCESS repertoire file appears here via TCRdb, limited to in-frame rearrangements. These files lack a portion of the clones; in checked studies, under half of the deficit traces to unresolved V genes, and the cause of the others is not known. In this sample the table shows some 82,000 clones, about 94% of which occur a single time. The ten largest clones take up under 0.5% of the sample. The clonotype originates from a human donor in good health. The sequenced sample was T cells isolated from PBMCs. In this chain, TRBV9 is recombined with TRBJ2-1; TRBD2 lines up with 9 middle nucleotides. The nucleotide sequence is given as TGTGCCAGCAGCGCGTCTAGCGGGACCTACAATGAGCAGTTCTTC. Protein translation: CASSASSGTYNEQFF.